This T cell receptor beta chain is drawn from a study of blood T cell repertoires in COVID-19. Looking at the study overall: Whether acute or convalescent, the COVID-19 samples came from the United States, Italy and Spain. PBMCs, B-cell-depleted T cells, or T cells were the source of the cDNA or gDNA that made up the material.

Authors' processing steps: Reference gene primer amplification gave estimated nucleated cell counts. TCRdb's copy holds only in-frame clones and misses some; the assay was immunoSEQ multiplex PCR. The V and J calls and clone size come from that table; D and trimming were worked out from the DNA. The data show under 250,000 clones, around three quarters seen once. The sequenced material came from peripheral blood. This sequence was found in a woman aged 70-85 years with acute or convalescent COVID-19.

CDR3 DNA sequence: TGTGCCAGCAGTTACCTGACAGGGGTGGCAGATACGCAGTATTTT. It is translated as CASSYLTGVADTQYF. The chain carries TRBV6-6 and TRBJ2-3; 8 bases are a match to TRBD1. The CDR3 contains 15 residues. Germline trimming cut 2 bases from V and 4 bases from J; bases unmatched to any gene: 5. Germline assignment: CDR1 MNHNY and CDR2 SVGAGI (reference sequence).